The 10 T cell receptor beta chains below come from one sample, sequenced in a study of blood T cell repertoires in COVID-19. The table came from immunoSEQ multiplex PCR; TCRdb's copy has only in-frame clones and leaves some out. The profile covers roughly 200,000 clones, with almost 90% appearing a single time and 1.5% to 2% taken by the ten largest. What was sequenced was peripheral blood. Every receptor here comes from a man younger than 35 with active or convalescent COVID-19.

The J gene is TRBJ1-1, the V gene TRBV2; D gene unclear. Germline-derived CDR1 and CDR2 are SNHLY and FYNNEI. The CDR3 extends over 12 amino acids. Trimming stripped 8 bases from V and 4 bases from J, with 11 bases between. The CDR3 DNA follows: TGTGCCAGCCTGATGACAAGCACTGAAGCTTTCTTT. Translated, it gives CASLMTSTEAFF.

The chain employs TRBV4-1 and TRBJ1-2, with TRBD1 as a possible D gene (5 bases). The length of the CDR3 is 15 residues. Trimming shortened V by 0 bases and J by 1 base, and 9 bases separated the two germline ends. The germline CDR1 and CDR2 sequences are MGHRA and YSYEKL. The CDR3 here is CASSQDPQGNYGYTF. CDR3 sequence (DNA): TGCGCCAGCAGCCAAGATCCCCAGGGTAACTATGGCTACACCTTC.

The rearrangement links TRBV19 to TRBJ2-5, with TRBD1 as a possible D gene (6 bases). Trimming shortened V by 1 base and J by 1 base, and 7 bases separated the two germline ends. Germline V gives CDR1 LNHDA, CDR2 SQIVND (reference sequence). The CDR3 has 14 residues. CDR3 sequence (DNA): TGTGCCAGTAGTATAGGGACAGCCCAAGAGACCCAGTACTTC. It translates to CASSIGTAQETQYF.

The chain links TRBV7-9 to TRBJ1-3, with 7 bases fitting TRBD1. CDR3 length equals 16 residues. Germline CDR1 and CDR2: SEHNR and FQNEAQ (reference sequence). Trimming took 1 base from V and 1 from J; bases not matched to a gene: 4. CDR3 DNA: TGTGCCAGCAGCTTAGGGACAGGTGGATCTGGAAACACCATATATTTT. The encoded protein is CASSLGTGGSGNTIYF.

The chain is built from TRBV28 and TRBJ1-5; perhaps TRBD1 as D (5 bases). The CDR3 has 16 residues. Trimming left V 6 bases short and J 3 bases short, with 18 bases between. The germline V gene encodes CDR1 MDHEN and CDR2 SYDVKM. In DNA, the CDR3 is TGTGCCAGCAGCCGCCGGGGGTTGAAGGACAATCAGCCCCAGCATTTT. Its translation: CASSRRGLKDNQPQHF.

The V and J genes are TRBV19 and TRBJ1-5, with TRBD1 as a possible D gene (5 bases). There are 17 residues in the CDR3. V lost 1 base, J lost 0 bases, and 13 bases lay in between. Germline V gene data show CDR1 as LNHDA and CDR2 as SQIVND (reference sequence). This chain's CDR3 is CASSIVGGVRSNQPQHF. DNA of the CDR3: TGTGCCAGTAGTATAGTTGGGGGGGTTCGTAGCAATCAGCCCCAGCATTTT. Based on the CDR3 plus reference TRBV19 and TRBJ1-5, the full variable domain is DGGITQSPKYLFRKEGQNVTLSCEQNLNHDAMYWYRQDPGQGLRLIYYSQIVNDFQKGDIAEGYSVSREKKESFPLTVTSAQKNPTAFYLCASSIVGGVRSNQPQHFGDGTRLSIL.

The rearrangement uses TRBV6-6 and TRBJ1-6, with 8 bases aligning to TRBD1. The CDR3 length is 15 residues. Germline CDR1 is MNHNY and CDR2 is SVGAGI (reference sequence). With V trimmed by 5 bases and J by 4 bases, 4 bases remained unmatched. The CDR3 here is CASSPRQGYNSPLHF. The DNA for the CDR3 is TGTGCCAGCAGTCCACGACAGGGGTATAATTCACCCCTCCACTTT.

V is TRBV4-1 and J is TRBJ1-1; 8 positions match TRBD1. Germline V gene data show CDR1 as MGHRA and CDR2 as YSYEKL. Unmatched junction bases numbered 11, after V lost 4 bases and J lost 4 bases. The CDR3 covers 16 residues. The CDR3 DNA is TGCGCCAGCAGCCGATACGCTCAGGGGGCGAGCACTGAAGCTTTCTTT. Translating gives CASSRYAQGASTEAFF.

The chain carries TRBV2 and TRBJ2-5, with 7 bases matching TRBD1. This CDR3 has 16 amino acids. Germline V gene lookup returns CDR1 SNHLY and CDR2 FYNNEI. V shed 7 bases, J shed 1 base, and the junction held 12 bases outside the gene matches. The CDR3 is CASIGLRGQSQETQYF. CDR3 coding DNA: TGTGCCAGCATTGGCCTTAGGGGGCAGAGCCAAGAGACCCAGTACTTC.

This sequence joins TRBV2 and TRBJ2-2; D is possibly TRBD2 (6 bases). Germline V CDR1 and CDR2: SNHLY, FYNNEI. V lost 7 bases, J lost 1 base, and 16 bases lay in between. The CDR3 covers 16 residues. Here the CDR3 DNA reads TGTGCCAGCAATACTCAGGGACTTGAGAACACCGGGGAGCTGTTTTTT. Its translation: CASNTQGLENTGELFF. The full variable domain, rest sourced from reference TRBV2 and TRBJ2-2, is EPEVTQTPSHQVTQMGQEVILRCVPISNHLYFYWYRQILGQKVEFLVSFYNNEISEKSEIFDDQFSVERPDGSNFTLKIRSTKLEDSAMYFCASNTQGLENTGELFFGEGSRLTVL.